This T cell receptor beta chain was captured in a study of blood T cell repertoires in COVID-19. Looking at the study overall: There were acute and convalescent COVID-19 samples, and they came from the United States, Italy and Spain.

CDR1 and CDR2 from the germline V gene are MNHEY and SVGEGT. The CDR3 totals 13 residues. Trimming at V came to 5 bases and at J to 1 base, leaving 0 bases not matched to a gene. This clone was detected only once. The table came from immunoSEQ multiplex PCR; TCRdb's copy has only in-frame clones and leaves some out. Of 250,000 to 300,000 clones listed, roughly nine tenths were seen once; the top ten hold approximately 4%. The sequence was obtained from a man aged 18 to 29 with active or convalescent COVID-19. The V call is TRBV6-2 or TRBV6-3, the J call TRBJ2-7, with 9 bases matching TRBD2. Sequencing input: peripheral blood. CDR3 loop: CASSLAGSYEQYF. The CDR3 DNA follows: TGTGCCAGCAGTCTAGCGGGATCCTACGAGCAGTACTTC.